The sequence of this T cell receptor (beta chain) was determined in a study of T cell repertoires in cytomegalovirus infection. The wider study: An indication of both CMV infection and matching HLA type came from public TCR beta signatures.

With regard to this clonotype: The antigen is undetermined.

A single record per CDR3 protein comes from TCRdb applying MiXCR to the reads. The sample carries roughly 68,000 distinct CDR3 sequences, around 21% recorded once. In germline, CDR1 is SGHAT, CDR2 FQDESV (reference sequence). The CDR3 has 13 residues. Between the trimmed V and J ends, which lost 2 bases and 7 bases, there was a span of 6 bases. The clonotype originates from a human donor in good health (CMV status not recorded). Some clones in this sample may be carry-over from other donors' samples. Sequences were obtained from PBMCs, sequenced either directly or after in vitro stimulation (not recorded which). The rearrangement links TRBV11-1 to TRBJ1-6; no reliable D call. CDR3 DNA: TGTGCCAGCAGCTTAAGGGAGAATTCACCCCTCCACTTT. Its protein product is CASSLRENSPLHF. Looking up the rest from reference TRBV11-1 and TRBJ1-6 gives the full variable domain: EAEVAQSPRYKITEKSQAVAFWCDPISGHATLYWYRQILGQGPELLVQFQDESVVDDSQLPKDRFSAERLKGVDSTLKIQPAELGDSAMYLCASSLRENSPLHFGNGTRLTVT.